The next 12 T cell receptor delta chains were all read from a single sample in a study of Vδ1+ human thymocytes. No antigen has been identified for these receptors. Extracted RNA was reverse transcribed into cDNA. The CDR3 regions were amplified by multiplex PCR from V-gene primers to a constant-region primer. TCRdb re-called clones from the multiplex PCR reads via CATT. The sample lists around 76,000 delta-chain clones, about 38% occurring once. Notes on the study in general: Highly polyclonal TRG and TRD repertoires with Gaussian CDR3 length distributions appeared in thymus.

The sample consisted of Vdelta1+ gamma-delta thymocytes from the thymus. Subset specified: FACS-sorted CD3+ TCRalphabeta- TCRVdelta1+ TCRVdelta2- thymocytes. The receptors were sampled from a boy under three years old who had congenital heart surgery.

This chain joins TRDV2 and TRDJ1; 11 bases map to TRDD3. V shed 5 bases, J shed 3 bases, and the junction held 7 bases outside the gene matches. The germline V gene has CDR1 GEAIGNYY and CDR2 EKD. This CDR3 has 15 residues. CDR3 region: CACAVLGDRADKLIF. CDR3 DNA: TGTGCCTGTGCCGTACTGGGGGATAGGGCCGATAAACTCATCTTT.

This clone was counted between two and nine times. The identical CDR3 is also encoded by other nucleotide sequences in the sample. This chain uses TRDV1 with TRDJ1; 8 bases agree with TRDD3. V was pared by 4 bases and J by 1 base, with 20 bases of the junction left unmatched. The CDR3 covers 20 residues. Germline V gene lookup returns CDR1 TSWWSYY and CDR2 QGS. CDR3 sequence (DNA): TGTGCTCTTGGGGTCATATTCCGGTCGCTGGGGGAAACTCGCACCGATAAACTCATCTTT. This encodes CALGVIFRSLGETRTDKLIF.

The chain carries TRDV1 and TRDJ1; 8 bases agree with TRDD3. The germline gives CDR1 TSWWSYY, CDR2 QGS. J was trimmed by 1 base and V by 3 bases; bases with no gene match: 34. The CDR3 is 25 residues long. The CDR3 nucleotides read TGTGCTCTTGGGGATGCCTCGGTCCCTTCGGACGGTCCGTACTGGGGGGGAAAGGGCACCGATAAACTCATCTTT. Translated, it gives CALGDASVPSDGPYWGGKGTDKLIF.

This clone was detected a few times. V usage is TRDV1 and J usage is TRDJ1; TRDD3 matches 8 bases. Germline V gene data show CDR1 as TSWWSYY and CDR2 as QGS. J was trimmed by 4 bases and V by 3 bases; bases with no gene match: 25. This CDR3 has 21 residues. CDR3 in amino acids: CALGENFPFRGGGSPDDKLIF. CDR3 in DNA: TGTGCTCTTGGGGAGAACTTCCCCTTTAGGGGTGGGGGATCCCCCGACGATAAACTCATCTTT.

In the case of this clone: Additional DNA sequences in this sample encode the identical CDR3. The chain has TRDV1 and TRDJ1; the D gene is possibly TRDD3 (5 bases). CDR1 is TSWWSYY, CDR2 QGS, per germline. V lost 0 bases, J lost 0 bases, and 8 bases lay in between. The CDR3 loop spans 15 amino acids. The CDR3 loop is CALGELRGYTDKLIF. In DNA form, the CDR3 reads TGTGCTCTTGGGGAACTCCGGGGGTACACCGATAAACTCATCTTT.

J is TRDJ1 and V is TRDV1; D uncertain. The CDR3 covers 21 residues. V gave up 1 base and J gave up 0 bases, with 27 bases separating them. CDR1 is TSWWSYY, CDR2 QGS, per germline. In DNA, the CDR3 is TGTGCTCTTGGGGAACCCCCCTCCCGACGGCCTTACGCAATTTACACCGATAAACTCATCTTT. The encoded protein is CALGEPPSRRPYAIYTDKLIF.

V is TRDV1 and J is TRDJ1; 8 bases align to TRDD2. V trimming: 4 bases; J trimming: 2 bases; junction bases outside the gene matches: 9. CDR1 and CDR2 from the germline V gene are TSWWSYY and QGS. CDR3 length equals 16 residues. The CDR3 region has the DNA TGTGCTCTTGGGGCGGCCTTCCTAGCTTGGACCGATAAACTCATCTTT. Its protein is CALGAAFLAWTDKLIF.

The V and J genes are TRDV1 and TRDJ1, with a weak D call TRDD3 (5 bases). The CDR3 spans 23 residues. Germline CDR1 TSWWSYY, CDR2 QGS. V was cut by 1 base and J by 0 bases, with 33 bases left in between. This chain's CDR3 is CALGEPSGSRGKVYSVYTDKLIF. The CDR3 DNA is TGTGCTCTTGGGGAACCCTCGGGATCCAGGGGAAAAGTCTACTCCGTGTACACCGATAAACTCATCTTT.

The genes are TRDV1 and TRDJ1, with TRDD3 as a possible D gene (6 bases). V was clipped by 5 bases and J by 0 bases, with 28 bases between them. In germline, CDR1 is TSWWSYY, CDR2 QGS. The length of the CDR3 is 20 residues. In DNA form, the CDR3 reads TGTGCTCTTGGGAAAAGGAAGAGGGGTCCTCGGGGGACCAACACCGATAAACTCATCTTT. Translated: CALGKRKRGPRGTNTDKLIF.

V is TRDV1 and J is TRDJ1, with 12 positions matching TRDD3. The germline V gene encodes CDR1 TSWWSYY and CDR2 QGS. Losses at the gene ends were 1 base for V and 8 bases for J; bases not matched to a gene: 23. The CDR3 totals 21 residues. CDR3 in DNA: TGTGCTCTTGGGGAACCTAATCTCCCGACTGGGGGATACACGGGGGACATAAAACTCATCTTT. Protein product: CALGEPNLPTGGYTGDIKLIF.

The genes are TRDV1 and TRDJ1; D is uncertain. V was shortened by 0 bases and J by 4 bases, with 27 bases between the two germline ends. This CDR3 has 20 amino acids. Germline CDR1 reads TSWWSYY; CDR2 reads QGS. The DNA of the CDR3 is TGTGCTCTTGGGGAACTAAACCCTCGGAGGCGAAACCTTGAGTTCGATAAACTCATCTTT. Its protein product is CALGELNPRRRNLEFDKLIF.

This clone was counted a few times. This chain links TRDV1 with TRDJ1, with TRDD3 matching over 11 bases. The germline CDR1 and CDR2 sequences are TSWWSYY and QGS. Unmatched junction bases numbered 24, after V lost 0 bases and J lost 0 bases. This CDR3 has 24 amino acids. CDR3 region: CALGELEALRRPSWGIPYTDKLIF. CDR3 nucleotides: TGTGCTCTTGGGGAACTGGAAGCCCTACGGAGACCCTCCTGGGGGATACCGTACACCGATAAACTCATCTTT.